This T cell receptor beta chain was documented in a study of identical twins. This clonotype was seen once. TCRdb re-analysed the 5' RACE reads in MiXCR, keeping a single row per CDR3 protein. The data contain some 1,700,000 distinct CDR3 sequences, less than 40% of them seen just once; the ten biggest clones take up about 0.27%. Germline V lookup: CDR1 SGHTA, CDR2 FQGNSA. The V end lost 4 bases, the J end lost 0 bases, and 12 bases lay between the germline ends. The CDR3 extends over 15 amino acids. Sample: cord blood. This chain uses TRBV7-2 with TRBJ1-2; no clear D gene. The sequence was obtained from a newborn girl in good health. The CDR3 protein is CASSSRTDSNYGYTF. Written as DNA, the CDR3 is TGTGCCAGCAGCTCGCGGACGGACTCTAACTATGGCTACACCTTC.